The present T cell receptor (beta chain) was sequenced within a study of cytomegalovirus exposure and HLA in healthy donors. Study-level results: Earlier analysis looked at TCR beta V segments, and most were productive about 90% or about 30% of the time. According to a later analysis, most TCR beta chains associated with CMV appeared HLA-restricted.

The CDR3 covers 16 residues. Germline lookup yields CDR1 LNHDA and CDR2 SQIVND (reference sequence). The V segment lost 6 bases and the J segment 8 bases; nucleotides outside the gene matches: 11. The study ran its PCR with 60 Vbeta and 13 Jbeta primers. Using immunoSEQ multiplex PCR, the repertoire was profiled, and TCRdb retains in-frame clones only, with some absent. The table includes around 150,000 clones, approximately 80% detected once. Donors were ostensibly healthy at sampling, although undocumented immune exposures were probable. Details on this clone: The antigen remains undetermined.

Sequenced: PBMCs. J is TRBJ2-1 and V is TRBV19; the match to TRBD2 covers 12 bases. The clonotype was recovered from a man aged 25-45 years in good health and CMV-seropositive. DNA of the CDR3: TGTGCCAGTAGCCAATCTAGCGGGGGGGCCTTGTATGAGCAGTTCTTC. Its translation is CASSQSSGGALYEQFF.